This T cell receptor (beta chain) was captured in a study of response to subunit inactivated influenza vaccine. The study, taken as a whole, reports: The authors suggested that every seasonal influenza vaccination recruits few new T cells.

TCRdb recomputed calls from the RT-PCR reads with MiXCR, one row per CDR3 protein. The repertoire has roughly 700,000 distinct CDR3 sequences, more than 11% of them found once; the top ten carry 6.5% to 8.5%. The CDR3 length is 13 residues. The germline V gene has CDR1 GTSNPN and CDR2 SVGIG (reference sequence). V was pared by 5 bases and J by 4 bases, with 12 bases between. There are a few counts of this clonotype. The antigen is unknown. The specimen was PBMCs from blood, collected approximately 15 days before vaccination. The chain employs TRBV30 and TRBJ1-5; weak D call: TRBD1 (5 bases). This clonotype originated in a middle-aged man who received an inactivated influenza vaccine. The CDR3 region is CAWGRGENQPQHF. The CDR3 DNA reads TGTGCCTGGGGGAGGGGAGAAAATCAGCCCCAGCATTTT. The complete variable domain, with remaining parts taken from reference TRBV30 and TRBJ1-5, reads SQTIHQWPATLVQPVGSPLSLECTVEGTSNPNLYWYRQAAGRGLQLLFYSVGIGQISSEVPQNLSASRPQDRQFILSSKKLLLSDSGFYLCAWGRGENQPQHFGDGTRLSIL.